Shown below are 26 T cell receptor beta chains from a single sample sequenced in a study of OX40 agonist ivuxolimab in advanced cancers. The assay was immunoSEQ multiplex PCR, and TCRdb's table has in-frame clones only and misses some. Of about 24,000 clones detected, roughly 84% appear once; the ten largest clones hold 15% to 20%. The sequenced sample was CD4+ or CD8+ T cells sorted from blood, obtained in a trial of the OX40 agonist ivuxolimab. The receptors derive from an adult with an advanced solid tumor such as melanoma, head and neck, liver or kidney cancer.

The chain carries TRBV5-4 and TRBJ1-6, with D perhaps matching TRBD1 (5 bases). V shed 5 bases and J shed 0 bases, with 12 bases lying between them. Germline loops: CDR1 SGHNT, CDR2 YYREEE (reference sequence). This CDR3 comprises 16 residues. In nucleotides, the CDR3 is TGTGCCAGCAGTTCGGGGCGGGACTCCTATAATTCACCCCTCCACTTT. The encoded protein is CASSSGRDSYNSPLHF.

This clone was observed once. The chain uses TRBV12-5 and TRBJ2-1; D gene uncertain. V was shortened by 3 bases and J by 0 bases, with 12 bases between the two germline ends. CDR1 and CDR2 (germline): LGHNT, FRNRAP. The CDR3 runs to 16 residues. In nucleotides, the CDR3 is TGTGCTAGTGGTTTCGGACGGGTTAACTCCTACAATGAGCAGTTCTTC. Translation gives CASGFGRVNSYNEQFF.

The rearrangement links TRBV5-1 to TRBJ2-7; 11 nucleotides match TRBD1. The CDR3 length is 14 residues. Germline CDR1 is SGHRS and CDR2 is YFSETQ. The ends lost 4 bases at V and 2 bases at J; junction bases unmatched: 2. The CDR3 nucleotides are TGCGCCAGCAGCCGGACAGGGGGCCCCTACGAGCAGTACTTC. Its translation: CASSRTGGPYEQYF.

The table lists this clone with a count of one. The V and J genes are TRBV5-8 and TRBJ2-7, with D unresolved. Germline V gene lookup returns CDR1 SGHTS and CDR2 YDEGEE. The CDR3 has 11 residues. V lost 0 bases to trimming and J lost 5 bases, with 3 bases between them. The CDR3 DNA follows: TGTGCCAGCAGCTTGGCCCACGAGCAGTACTTC. Translating gives CASSLAHEQYF.

The chain joins TRBV2 to TRBJ1-6; D perhaps matches TRBD1 (6 bases). From germline, CDR1 is SNHLY and CDR2 FYNNEI. Trimming removed 6 bases at V and 7 bases at J, with 13 bases between. This CDR3 is 14 amino acids long. CDR3 nucleotide sequence: TGTGCCAGCAGGGGCCCAGGGGACAATTCACCCCTCCACTTT. Translation: CASRGPGDNSPLHF.

V is TRBV5-6 and J is TRBJ1-1; 7 positions match TRBD1. Germline values: CDR1 SGHDT, CDR2 YYEEEE. The CDR3 is 17 residues long. V shed 6 bases, J shed 5 bases, and the junction held 19 bases outside the gene matches. The CDR3 bases are TGTGCCAGCACTCTCCATGTTGCAGGGGGGGTGGCTACTGAAGCTTTCTTT. Its translation is CASTLHVAGGVATEAFF.

The chain links TRBV27 to TRBJ2-1, with D tentatively TRBD2 (7 bases). The CDR3 loop spans 15 amino acids. The germline V gene has CDR1 MNHEY and CDR2 SMNVEV (reference sequence). V lost 8 bases and J 4 bases, leaving 18 bases between the germline ends. The CDR3, as DNA: TGTGCCAGCTCCCGGACAGCGGGGCCGTACAATGAGCAGTTCTTC. This translates into CASSRTAGPYNEQFF.

V gene TRBV6-1 combines with J gene TRBJ1-1; TRBD1 agrees at 10 bases. CDR3 length: 15 residues. V lost 3 bases, J lost 1 base, and 2 bases stayed unmatched. Germline-derived CDR1 and CDR2 are MNHNS and SASEGT. The CDR3 loop is CASSEWTGGNTEAFF. The DNA for the CDR3 is TGTGCCAGCAGTGAGTGGACAGGGGGGAACACTGAAGCTTTCTTT.

This rearrangement joins TRBV7-6 to TRBJ2-5, with D perhaps TRBD2 (6 bases). Trimming stripped 2 bases from V and 5 bases from J, with 15 bases between. This CDR3 contains 15 residues. Per germline, CDR1 SGHVS and CDR2 FNYEAQ. This chain's CDR3 is CASSLSRSGAETQYF. The CDR3 region has the DNA TGTGCCAGCAGCTTATCCAGATCGGGAGCGGAGACCCAGTACTTC.

The chain couples TRBV19 to TRBJ1-6, with D possibly TRBD1 on 5 matching bases. The CDR3 is made up of 18 amino acids. The germline gives CDR1 LNHDA, CDR2 SQIVND (reference sequence). V was clipped by 3 bases and J by 0 bases, with 15 bases between them. CDR3 sequence: CASSISGTESSYNSPLHF. The CDR3 DNA reads TGTGCCAGTAGTATTTCAGGGACCGAAAGCTCCTATAATTCACCCCTCCACTTT.

This clone was counted between two and nine times. The chain links TRBV30 to TRBJ2-7, with D possibly TRBD2 on 6 matching bases. CDR3 length equals 13 residues. The germline V and J ends were trimmed by 0 bases and 2 bases, with 8 bases remaining between them. Germline assignment: CDR1 GTSNPN and CDR2 SVGIG (reference sequence). The CDR3 coding sequence is TGTGCCTGGAGTGTAGGCGGGACCTACGAGCAGTACTTC. Translation gives CAWSVGGTYEQYF.

V usage is TRBV5-1 and J usage is TRBJ2-2; TRBD2 aligns across 7 bases. V lost 4 bases, J lost 4 bases, and 4 bases stayed unmatched. The CDR3 is made up of 14 amino acids. CDR1 is SGHRS, CDR2 YFSETQ, per germline. The DNA for the CDR3 is TGCGCCAGCAGCGCCGGGACTACCACCGGGGAGCTGTTTTTT. Translating gives CASSAGTTTGELFF.

This sequence joins TRBV5-4 and TRBJ2-7; 7 positions match TRBD1. With 1 base clipped from V and 2 bases from J, the junction kept 6 bases outside the gene matches. CDR1 and CDR2 (germline): SGHNT, YYREEE (reference sequence). This CDR3 comprises 15 residues. The CDR3 loop reads CASSLRTGATYEQYF. Written as DNA, the CDR3 is TGTGCCAGCAGCTTGCGCACAGGGGCGACCTACGAGCAGTACTTC.

This clone occurred a few times. The chain joins TRBV11-3 to TRBJ1-4; D is unclear. Germline CDR1 and CDR2: SGHNT and YENEEA. V was pared by 0 bases and J by 1 base, with 9 bases between. The CDR3 spans 16 residues. For the CDR3, the DNA is TGTGCCAGCAGCTTAGACTCCAGCCGAACTAATGAAAAACTGTTTTTT. This codes for CASSLDSSRTNEKLFF.

This clone came up a few times. The genes are TRBV19 and TRBJ2-3; 9 nucleotides line up with TRBD1. This CDR3 contains 14 residues. Germline CDR1 reads LNHDA; CDR2 reads SQIVND (reference sequence). The V segment lost 7 bases and the J segment 3 bases; nucleotides outside the gene matches: 5. The chain's CDR3 is CASTTGQGTDTQYF. CDR3 DNA sequence: TGTGCCAGTACCACGGGACAGGGAACAGATACGCAGTATTTT.

The DNA of the CDR3 is TGTGCCAGCAGCTTAGACCGTGGACAGGGCGGCTATGGCTACACCTTC. Translation gives CASSLDRGQGGYGYTF. The J gene is TRBJ1-2, the V gene TRBV7-2; 8 bases line up with TRBD1. V lost 1 base to trimming and J lost 4 bases; unmatched junction nucleotides: 8. The CDR3 length is 16 residues. The germline V gene encodes CDR1 SGHTA and CDR2 FQGNSA.

The genes are TRBV13 and TRBJ1-5; no definite D call. The CDR3 covers 13 residues. V was cut by 4 bases and J by 4 bases, with 8 bases left in between. The germline V gene encodes CDR1 PRHDT and CDR2 FYEKMQ (reference sequence). CDR3 protein: CASSSVGNQPQHF. In nucleotides, the CDR3 is TGTGCCAGCAGCTCGGTTGGAAATCAGCCCCAGCATTTT.

The rearrangement uses TRBV5-4 and TRBJ2-7; 13 nucleotides line up with TRBD2. The V and J ends lost 4 bases and 3 bases, in that order; junction bases with no gene match: 7. CDR3 size: 16 residues. Per germline, CDR1 SGHNT and CDR2 YYREEE (reference sequence). CDR3 in DNA: TGTGCCAGCAGCCCCCGGACTAGCGGGAGTAACTACGAGCAGTACTTC. It encodes CASSPRTSGSNYEQYF.

This rearrangement joins TRBV6-5 to TRBJ1-6, with D maybe TRBD1 (5 bases). The germline CDR1 and CDR2 sequences are MNHEY and SVGAGI. The length of the CDR3 is 14 residues. V was shortened by 6 bases and J by 4 bases, with 10 bases between the two germline ends. The DNA for the CDR3 is TGTGCCAGCAGACAGGTTGGGTATAATTCACCCCTCCACTTT. Its translation is CASRQVGYNSPLHF.

V usage is TRBV5-3 and J usage is TRBJ2-2; 14 bases align to TRBD2. TRBV5-3 is labeled an ORF, and its function is uncertain. This CDR3 has 18 residues. The V gene end was trimmed by 3 bases and the J gene end by 1 base; junction bases not matched to a gene: 5. DNA for the CDR3: TGTGCCAGAAGCTGTCCGGGACTAGCGGGAGAGAACACCGGGGAGCTGTTTTTT. The encoded protein is CARSCPGLAGENTGELFF.

The chain employs TRBV4-3 and TRBJ2-7; 9 bases align to TRBD1. The CDR3 has 16 amino acids. The germline CDR1 and CDR2 sequences are LGHNA and YSLEER. J lost 1 base, V lost 0 bases, and 4 bases had no gene match. The CDR3 nucleotides read TGCGCCAGCAGCCAAGAAGGGACAGGGTTATCCTACGAGCAGTACTTC. Amino acids: CASSQEGTGLSYEQYF.

V gene TRBV15 combines with J gene TRBJ2-3; D unclear. Germline assignment: CDR1 LNHNV and CDR2 YYDKDF (reference sequence). This CDR3 has 14 residues. With 7 bases removed from V and 0 bases from J, the gap between germline ends came to 11 bases. CDR3 region: CATTLILSTDTQYF. The CDR3 DNA reads as TGTGCCACCACCCTTATCTTGAGCACAGATACGCAGTATTTT.

V usage is TRBV5-5 and J usage is TRBJ1-2; D possibly corresponds to TRBD1 (5 bases). The germline V gene has CDR1 SGHKS and CDR2 YYEKEE (reference sequence). Deletions cut 5 bases from V and 2 bases from J, with 19 bases between. This CDR3 spans 16 amino acids. CDR3 sequence (DNA): TGTGCCAGCAGGCAGTCGGAGGGACCGAAGAACTATGGCTACACCTTC. Encoded protein: CASRQSEGPKNYGYTF.

J is TRBJ2-3 and V is TRBV29-1; tentatively, D is TRBD1 or TRBD2 (5 bases each). There are 16 residues in the CDR3. Germline V gene sequence: CDR1 SQVTM, CDR2 ANQGSEA. Trimming stripped 5 bases from V and 6 bases from J, with 24 bases between. In DNA, the CDR3 is TGCAGCGTTTCCCTGGGGTCTGGGGGAAGCGCCGATACGCAGTATTTT. Encoded protein: CSVSLGSGGSADTQYF.

The V and J genes are TRBV7-9 and TRBJ2-7, with 10 bases identical to TRBD1. The V gene end was trimmed by 4 bases and the J gene end by 1 base; junction bases not matched to a gene: 7. Germline lookup yields CDR1 SEHNR and CDR2 FQNEAQ (reference sequence). This CDR3 has 16 amino acids. CDR3: CASSSWDRGLSYEQYF. As DNA, the CDR3 is TGTGCCAGCAGCTCCTGGGACAGGGGACTTTCCTACGAGCAGTACTTC. Complete variable domain (other parts from reference TRBV7-9 and TRBJ2-7): DTGVSQNPRHKITKRGQNVTFRCDPISEHNRLYWYRQTLGQGPEFLTYFQNEAQLEKSRLLSDRFSAERPKGSFSTLEIQRTEQGDSAMYLCASSSWDRGLSYEQYFGPGTRLTVT.

The V and J genes are TRBV5-1 and TRBJ2-5, with D uncertain. This CDR3 comprises 13 residues. Germline values: CDR1 SGHRS, CDR2 YFSETQ. Trimming shortened V by 4 bases and J by 5 bases, and 12 bases separated the two germline ends. CDR3 DNA: TGCGCCAGCAGCGTGGACGCACGTGAGACCCAGTACTTC. Encoded protein: CASSVDARETQYF.